Below are 28 T cell receptor beta chains sequenced from a single sample in a study of blood T cell repertoires in COVID-19. The data were produced by immunoSEQ multiplex PCR, yet TCRdb's version contains in-frame clones alone and is incomplete. The sample has more than 150,000 clones, about 87% seen once. Sequenced sample: peripheral blood. These receptors were obtained from a man aged 60 to 75 with COVID-19, enrolled during active disease.

This chain uses TRBV7-9 with TRBJ2-5, with TRBD1 matching 7 bases. The junction had 14 bases not matched to a gene; V was cut back by 6 bases and J by 4 bases. CDR1 SEHNR and CDR2 FQNEAQ come from the germline V gene (reference sequence). CDR3 length equals 16 residues. This CDR3 is CASSPKGTGAIETQYF. The CDR3 DNA reads TGTGCCAGCAGTCCAAAAGGTACAGGGGCCATAGAGACCCAGTACTTC.

This clone turned up a few times. The V call is TRBV18, the J call TRBJ1-1, with D possibly TRBD1 on 6 matching bases. Germline V lookup: CDR1 KGHSH, CDR2 LQKENI. V dropped 3 bases and J dropped 5 bases, with 7 bases sitting between them. The CDR3 runs to 12 residues. The CDR3 is CASSPTGTEAFF. As DNA, the CDR3 is TGTGCCAGCTCACCCACAGGGACTGAAGCTTTCTTT.

This clone was detected once. In nucleotides, the CDR3 is TGTGCCAGCAGCCGTGAGGGGGCGAATTCACCCCTCCACTTT. It codes for CASSREGANSPLHF. This chain uses TRBV14 with TRBJ1-6; 7 nucleotides agree with TRBD1. The V segment lost 4 bases and the J segment 7 bases; nucleotides outside the gene matches: 4. Per the germline V gene, CDR1 is SGHDN and CDR2 is FVKESK. CDR3 length: 14 amino acids.

The chain carries TRBV18 and TRBJ1-1; 8 nucleotides line up with TRBD1. The CDR3 extends over 15 amino acids. The V and J ends lost 4 bases and 1 base, in that order; junction bases with no gene match: 5. The germline V gene has CDR1 KGHSH and CDR2 LQKENI. The CDR3 loop is CASSQTDRGNTEAFF. The CDR3 nucleotides are TGTGCCAGCTCACAAACAGACAGGGGGAACACTGAAGCTTTCTTT.

The V gene is TRBV6-5, the J gene TRBJ1-6, with D unclear. The CDR3 runs 15 residues. Germline CDR1 is MNHEY and CDR2 is SVGAGI. V was shortened by 7 bases and J by 5 bases, with 15 bases between the two germline ends. The CDR3 protein is CASTTQVPDNSPLHF. The CDR3 region has the DNA TGTGCCAGCACCACCCAAGTACCGGATAATTCACCCCTCCACTTT.

This clone came up a few times. The rearrangement uses TRBV6-5 and TRBJ2-7; 9 bases agree with TRBD1. The ends lost 5 bases at V and 7 bases at J; junction bases unmatched: 9. Germline V CDR1 and CDR2: MNHEY, SVGAGI. The CDR3 covers 14 residues. The CDR3 sequence: CASSRQGDPFEQYF. The CDR3 coding sequence is TGTGCCAGCAGTAGACAGGGGGACCCTTTTGAGCAGTACTTC.

The V gene is TRBV15, the J gene TRBJ2-1; 10 bases fit TRBD2. This CDR3 contains 16 residues. The junction had 4 bases not matched to a gene; V was cut back by 5 bases and J by 0 bases. Germline V gene sequence: CDR1 LNHNV, CDR2 YYDKDF (reference sequence). CDR3 sequence (DNA): TGTGCCACCAGCGGTACTAGCGGGGACTCCTACAATGAGCAGTTCTTC. This gives the protein CATSGTSGDSYNEQFF.

The chain employs TRBV7-3 and TRBJ2-2; TRBD1 matches at 9 bases. Per germline, CDR1 SGHTA and CDR2 FQGTGA. The CDR3 loop spans 16 amino acids. The V and J ends lost 4 bases and 5 bases, in that order; junction bases with no gene match: 8. CDR3 sequence: CASSSRTGASTGELFF. In DNA, the CDR3 is TGTGCCAGCAGCTCACGGACAGGGGCGAGTACCGGGGAGCTGTTTTTT.

The J gene is TRBJ1-6, the V gene TRBV9; D call uncertain. In germline, CDR1 is SGDLS, CDR2 YYNGEE. The CDR3 is made up of 15 amino acids. Trimming took off 0 bases at V and 8 bases at J, with 12 bases between the two ends. In DNA, the CDR3 is TGTGCCAGCAGCGTAGCTCGAGGGAGTGATTCACCCCTCCACTTT. Its translation is CASSVARGSDSPLHF.

This chain links TRBV5-1 with TRBJ1-2, with a weak D call TRBD1 (6 bases). V shed 4 bases and J shed 2 bases, with 15 bases lying between them. The CDR3 has 15 residues. Per the germline V gene, CDR1 is SGHRS and CDR2 is YFSETQ. The CDR3 loop reads CASSLRQEPNYGYTF. The CDR3 nucleotides read TGCGCCAGCAGCCTTCGACAGGAGCCAAACTATGGCTACACCTTC.

The CDR3 DNA reads as TGCGCCACCTACAGGGGTAGCGGGGGTTATGAGCAGTTCTTC. This encodes CATYRGSGGYEQFF. The chain carries TRBV5-1 and TRBJ2-1, with 9 bases lining up with TRBD2. Germline CDR1 SGHRS, CDR2 YFSETQ. J lost 8 bases, V lost 9 bases, and 12 bases had no gene match. The CDR3 loop spans 14 amino acids. Full variable domain (rest looked up from reference TRBV5-1 and TRBJ2-1): KAGVTQTPRYLIKTRGQQVTLSCSPISGHRSVSWYQQTPGQGLQFLFEYFSETQRNKGNFPGRFSGRQFSNSRSEMNVSTLELGDSALYLCATYRGSGGYEQFFGPGTRLTVL.

This clone has a handful of counts. The rearrangement joins TRBV12-3 or TRBV12-4 to TRBJ1-2; 7 nucleotides agree with TRBD1. The J segment lost 8 bases and the V segment lost 3 bases, leaving 6 bases of the junction unmatched. The CDR3 runs 13 residues. CDR3 coding DNA: TGTGCCAGCAGTTTCGGGGACAGAGAAGGCTACACCTTC. Translation: CASSFGDREGYTF.

This clone appeared a single time. This chain links TRBV19 with TRBJ1-1; 9 nucleotides match TRBD1. Germline V gene lookup returns CDR1 LNHDA and CDR2 SQIVND (reference sequence). Trimming took 6 bases from V and 1 from J; bases not matched to a gene: 3. This CDR3 contains 14 residues. The DNA of the CDR3 is TGTGCCAGTAGGACACAGGGGGCGAACACTGAAGCTTTCTTT. This encodes CASRTQGANTEAFF. The full variable domain, rest sourced from reference TRBV19 and TRBJ1-1, is DGGITQSPKYLFRKEGQNVTLSCEQNLNHDAMYWYRQDPGQGLRLIYYSQIVNDFQKGDIAEGYSVSREKKESFPLTVTSAQKNPTAFYLCASRTQGANTEAFFGQGTRLTVV.

J is TRBJ1-2 and V is TRBV2; 7 positions agree with TRBD1. The CDR3 sequence is 15 residues long. The germline gives CDR1 SNHLY, CDR2 FYNNEI. V shed 8 bases, J shed 0 bases, and the junction held 9 bases outside the gene matches. Here the CDR3 reads CASPQGNKANYGYTF. The CDR3 bases are TGTGCCAGCCCACAGGGGAACAAAGCTAACTATGGCTACACCTTC. The variable domain in full, completed from reference TRBV2 and TRBJ1-2, reads EPEVTQTPSHQVTQMGQEVILRCVPISNHLYFYWYRQILGQKVEFLVSFYNNEISEKSEIFDDQFSVERPDGSNFTLKIRSTKLEDSAMYFCASPQGNKANYGYTFGSGTRLTVV.

The chain joins TRBV4-3 to TRBJ2-3; 8 positions match TRBD2. This CDR3 is 15 amino acids long. The J segment lost 3 bases and the V segment lost 4 bases, leaving 6 bases of the junction unmatched. Germline lookup yields CDR1 LGHNA and CDR2 YSLEER. The CDR3 DNA sequence: TGCGCCAGCAGCCCAACGGGGGGGCGTACAGATACGCAGTATTTT. Its translation: CASSPTGGRTDTQYF.

The genes are TRBV6-1 and TRBJ1-6, with D perhaps matching TRBD1 (6 bases). Germline V gene sequence: CDR1 MNHNS, CDR2 SASEGT. This CDR3 has 16 residues. Trimming took off 0 bases at V and 7 bases at J, with 13 bases between the two ends. The chain's CDR3 is CASSEAGGTPNSPLHF. CDR3 coding DNA: TGTGCCAGCAGTGAAGCGGGTGGGACACCAAATTCACCCCTCCACTTT.

This clone has a single count. This chain uses TRBV29-1 with TRBJ2-7, with a weak D call TRBD2 (5 bases). Germline values: CDR1 SQVTM, CDR2 ANQGSEA. The CDR3 length is 13 residues. Trimming removed 6 bases from V and 7 bases from J, with 19 bases in between. The CDR3 coding sequence is TGCAGCGTGGATCGGGATTCCTACGGGGAGCAGTACTTC. Its translation is CSVDRDSYGEQYF.

This clone was found a few times. This sequence joins TRBV6-2 or TRBV6-3 and TRBJ2-7; 8 bases are a match to TRBD1. The junction had 14 bases not matched to a gene; V was cut back by 2 bases and J by 2 bases. CDR1 is MNHEY, CDR2 SVGEGT, per germline. The CDR3 has 18 amino acids. CDR3 sequence reads: CASSYPMGAGGLTYEQYF. CDR3 nucleotides: TGTGCCAGCAGTTACCCCATGGGGGCAGGGGGCTTGACCTACGAGCAGTACTTC.

The chain uses TRBV6-5 and TRBJ2-5, with 7 bases aligning to TRBD2. CDR3 length: 15 residues. CDR1 and CDR2 (germline): MNHEY, SVGAGI. J gave up 4 bases and V 2 bases, and 7 bases lay outside the gene matches. The DNA for the CDR3 is TGTGCCAGCAGTTACGGGGGGGGTTCTCGAGAGACCCAGTACTTC. This sequence encodes CASSYGGGSRETQYF.

This clone was picked up one time. The genes are TRBV3-1 (or the pseudogene TRBV3-2) and TRBJ1-1, with unresolved D. CDR1 and CDR2 (germline): LGHDT, YNNKEL (reference sequence). The length of the CDR3 is 13 residues. V lost 1 base to trimming and J lost 10 bases, with 13 bases between them. CDR3 nucleotides: TGTGCCAGCAGCCAAGGTCTGTTCGCGGGAGCTTTCTTT. This translates into CASSQGLFAGAFF.

The chain has TRBV24-1 and TRBJ2-1, with D perhaps matching TRBD2 (5 bases). Germline V lookup: CDR1 KGHDR, CDR2 SFDVKD. The V gene lost 4 bases and the J gene lost 6 bases, with 12 bases spanning the gap. The CDR3 contains 14 residues. The CDR3 coding sequence is TGTGCCACCAGTGAGGCCACTAGAGGCAATGAGCAGTTCTTC. Its protein is CATSEATRGNEQFF.

This clone was detected only once. The chain has TRBV9 and TRBJ1-2; D gene uncertain. Germline V gene lookup returns CDR1 SGDLS and CDR2 YYNGEE. The CDR3 length is 12 residues. V was shortened by 4 bases and J by 6 bases, with 10 bases between the two germline ends. The CDR3 DNA reads TGTGCCAGCAGCCTGGAGGGAAATGGCTACACCTTC. Translating it yields CASSLEGNGYTF.

The sample holds a few counts of this clone. The rearrangement joins TRBV19 to TRBJ2-7, with 10 bases fitting TRBD2. The CDR3 is 16 residues long. Germline CDR1 and CDR2: LNHDA and SQIVND (reference sequence). With 4 bases clipped from V and 5 bases from J, the junction kept 11 bases outside the gene matches. The DNA for the CDR3 is TGTGCCAGTAGTACAGAAGCGGGAGGGTCGGGGCACGAGCAGTACTTC. This codes for CASSTEAGGSGHEQYF.

The chain is built from TRBV5-1 and TRBJ2-7, with TRBD1 identical over 8 bases. This CDR3 contains 14 residues. The V gene's germline CDR1 is SGHRS and CDR2 YFSETQ. V shed 4 bases and J 1 base; nucleotides not matched to a gene: 4. CDR3 in DNA: TGCGCCAGCAGCCATGGACAGGGTTCCTACGAGCAGTACTTC. This sequence encodes CASSHGQGSYEQYF.

The chain joins TRBV29-1 to TRBJ1-1; D is perhaps TRBD1 (5 bases). This CDR3 is built from 11 residues. Trimming took off 3 bases at V and 6 bases at J, with 8 bases between the two ends. Germline-derived CDR1 and CDR2 are SQVTM and ANQGSEA. The CDR3 region is CSVEWTSEAFF. The CDR3, as DNA: TGCAGCGTTGAGTGGACATCTGAAGCTTTCTTT.

This clone was observed a handful of times. V gene TRBV10-3 combines with J gene TRBJ1-3; D is unresolved. Between the trimmed V and J ends, which lost 5 bases and 0 bases, there was a span of 20 bases. The germline V gene has CDR1 ENHRY and CDR2 SYGVKD. This CDR3 comprises 18 residues. The CDR3 loop is CAISSPAGAQDSGNTIYF. In DNA form, the CDR3 reads TGTGCCATCAGTTCCCCCGCGGGCGCGCAGGACTCTGGAAACACCATATATTTT.

This sequence joins TRBV27 and TRBJ1-5; weak D call: TRBD1 (6 bases). The CDR3 is made up of 15 amino acids. V lost 6 bases, J lost 6 bases, and 18 bases lay in between. CDR1 and CDR2 from the germline V gene are MNHEY and SMNVEV (reference sequence). The CDR3, as DNA: TGTGCCAGCAGCCAATACAGGGAGCCCCGTCAGCCCCAGCATTTT. It translates to CASSQYREPRQPQHF.

The J gene is TRBJ2-5, the V gene TRBV24-1; a possible D gene is TRBD2 (5 bases). The length of the CDR3 is 17 residues. V gave up 1 base and J gave up 1 base, with 15 bases separating them. Germline lookup yields CDR1 KGHDR and CDR2 SFDVKD. CDR3 nucleotide sequence: TGTGCCACCAGTGATTTAGGGAGCGGCAGTAGCCAAGAGACCCAGTACTTC. Translating it yields CATSDLGSGSSQETQYF.